The 2 T cell receptor beta chains listed next were all sequenced from one sample in a study of T cell repertoires in cytomegalovirus infection. One entry per CDR3 protein, called by TCRdb with MiXCR from the reads. This sample has some 590,000 distinct CDR3 sequences; around 40% occur once, and the top ten carry about 48%. Their recognized antigens are unknown. The source material was cultured PBMCs, sampled from culture after CMV antigen stimulation. These receptors originate from a human donor in good health (CMV status not recorded). Some clones in this sample may be carry-over from other donors' samples.

This clonotype came up a few times. The V call is TRBV4-1, the J call TRBJ1-2, with a weak D call TRBD1 (5 bases). Per germline, CDR1 MGHRA and CDR2 YSYEKL. CDR3 length equals 14 residues. The V gene lost 1 base and the J gene lost 8 bases, with 14 bases spanning the gap. CDR3 protein: CASSQVGVSSGYTF. DNA for the CDR3: TGCGCCAGCAGCCAAGTGGGGGTATCGAGCGGCTACACCTTC.

This chain links TRBV4-1 with TRBJ1-5; TRBD1 might be the D (6 bases). Germline CDR1 is MGHRA and CDR2 is YSYEKL. V lost 1 base, J lost 0 bases, and 13 bases lay in between. The CDR3 sequence is 17 residues long. CDR3 sequence: CASSQGFGTLSNQPQHF. CDR3 nucleotide sequence: TGCGCCAGCAGCCAAGGGTTCGGGACACTTAGCAATCAGCCCCAGCATTTT.